The 2 T cell receptor beta chains listed next were all sequenced from one sample in a study of CD8 T cells in ankylosing spondylitis. Study-wide results and caveats: Characteristic, it appeared, of ankylosing spondylitis blood was a TCR beta motif of eight highly homologous variants.

TCRdb redid the calling of the 5' RACE reads with MiXCR, one entry per CDR3 protein. The top ten hold 15% to 20% of the sample, which has around 390,000 distinct CDR3 sequences, approximately 20% seen once. These receptors have no identified antigens. Sequenced material: blood, either unsorted or a sorted T cell fraction (not recorded which). The receptor set was obtained from a male donor with ankylosing spondylitis.

This chain links TRBV7-9 with TRBJ1-2, with D possibly being TRBD1 (5 bases). The CDR3 is 14 residues long. Trimming shortened V by 4 bases and J by 4 bases, and 13 bases separated the two germline ends. The germline gives CDR1 SEHNR, CDR2 FQNEAQ (reference sequence). CDR3 region: CASSWSGMFYGYTF. CDR3 DNA sequence: TGTGCCAGCAGCTGGTCAGGGATGTTCTATGGCTACACCTTC.

The chain joins TRBV28 to TRBJ1-1; no firm D call. The CDR3 has 16 amino acids. Trimming took off 3 bases at V and 0 bases at J, with 14 bases between the two ends. Per germline, CDR1 MDHEN and CDR2 SYDVKM. Here the CDR3 DNA reads TGTGCCAGCAGTTTGGGAGTGGGAGGGATGAACACTGAAGCTTTCTTT. As protein: CASSLGVGGMNTEAFF.